This T cell receptor beta chain stems from a study of graft-versus-host responses after intestinal transplantation (dated by TCRdb to about 2021). Some background on the complete study: The transplants that recipients got were multivisceral, liver-intestinal, or isolated intestinal. After intestinal transplantation, graft-versus-host and host-versus-graft alloreactive T cell clones in the graft, circulation and bone marrow were tracked using bulk TCR-beta CDR3 sequencing. Instead of going to the commercial service, samples from a few later patients were sequenced in-house on an Illumina MiSeq and processed with MiXCR. Alloreactive clones were identified by sequencing pre-transplant mixed lymphocyte reaction products and comparing these products with unstimulated pre-transplant donor and recipient T cells. The cohort enrolled about two dozen intestinal transplant recipients including one retransplant, and a few patients lacking pretransplant specimens were excluded. Anti-thymocyte globulin induction was given to all recipients, followed by maintenance tacrolimus and steroids for two to three years. A peak of at least 4% donor T cells among recipient peripheral blood mononuclear cells was the definition used for donor T cell macrochimerism. The full study reports these points: The relatively low number and heterogeneity of intestinal transplant patients limited the conclusions. GvH clones were detected in recipient bone marrow, and some appeared earlier in ileal mucosa or blood, consistent with an intestinal mucosal origin. In patients with donor T cell macrochimerism, the allografts had high GvH to HvG T cell clonal ratios. Peak levels of circulating GvH clones were associated with declines in HvG clones early after transplant.

The receptor library was made with the immunoSEQ multiplex PCR assay. For most patients, genomic DNA was isolated with the Qiagen DNeasy Blood and Tissue Kit and shipped frozen to Adaptive Biotechnologies for TCR sequencing. Adaptive Biotechnologies carried out high-throughput TCR-beta CDR3 sequencing of genomic DNA for most patients. As for the authors' bioinformatics: TCR sequencing data were retrieved from Adaptive's ImmunoSEQ software for roughly 20 patients, whereas a few other patients were processed with MiXCR and VDJtools. To correct CD4 versus CD8 sorting errors, any sequence found in both subsets at a frequency ratio below 5:1 was removed. CDR3 nucleotide sequences shared between donor and recipient were removed because their origin could not be assigned. To be classed as alloreactive, a clone needed at least 2-fold expansion over unstimulated cells and a minimum CFSE-low frequency of 0.002% (template counts) or 0.001% (read counts). Clones detected in sequenced pre-transplant spleen, lymph node, or MLR CFSE-low populations of the donor or recipient were defined as mappable. The cumulative frequency of alloreactive clones was calculated as a percentage of all sequences, weighted by copy number. TCRdb's version of the immuneACCESS table is confined to in-frame rearrangements and falls short of the full clone set. An unresolved V gene accounts for under half of the shortfall where checked; the remainder is of unknown origin. D and trimming come from the DNA, and the V and J calls and clone size come from that table. The sample table lists about 130,000 clones, about 93% of them with a count of one. The leading ten clones occupy approximately 0.2% of the sample.

The CDR3 contains 17 residues, cysteine and phenylalanine counted. Left in the record is the CDR3 DNA by itself, 51 bases read in frame from the first base. Taken from the germline V gene (reference sequence), the CDR1 and CDR2 loops are SGHNT and YYREEE. Clipping removes 0 bases from V and 5 bases from J, with 10 as the unmatched junction base count. This clone was detected once. Its antigen remains undetermined. It has no much larger one-base neighbor in the sample; base qualities were not kept. The time point label, read with the paper, signifies: cells obtained before transplantation from donor or recipient. CD3+CD4+ and CD3+CD8+ populations were FACS-sorted from unstimulated pre-transplant donor and recipient cells taken from spleen or lymph nodes.

This TCR came from a human donor who received an intestinal transplant. This chain is built from TRBV5-4 and TRBJ2-5, with TRBD2 matching 10 junction bases. The sample consisted of unstimulated CD4+ T cells sorted from spleen or lymph node cells, taken before intestinal transplant. The CDR3 region reads CASSLEIQREGRETQYF. The nucleotide sequence reads as follows: TGTGCCAGCAGCTTGGAGATCCAGCGGGAGGGGAGGGAGACCCAGTACTTC. The variable domain in full, with residues beyond the CDR3 obtained from the reference TRBV5-4 and TRBJ2-5 genes, is ETGVTQSPTHLIKTRGQQVTLRCSSQSGHNTVSWYQQALGQGPQFIFQYYREEENGRGNFPPRFSGLQFPNYSSELNVNALELDDSALYLCASSLEIQREGRETQYFGPGTRLLVL.